The sequence of this T cell receptor beta chain was determined in a study of blood T cells in healthy people across ages. General study results and limits: Across samples, TCR beta diversity tracked strongly with naive T cell percentage. The donors' CMV status was not determined, possibly confounding changes in expanded clonotypes.

About this clonotype itself: Its matching antigen is unknown. At one end the junction does not follow the germline gene, possibly because of a read error.

CDR3 length: 15 residues. Germline assignment: CDR1 SGHVS and CDR2 FNYEAQ. PCR was performed a second time for 7 to 11 cycles using a sample-barcoded 5' primer and a J-beta primer mix. TCRdb processed the 5' RACE reads anew with MiXCR; each CDR3 protein has one entry. The sample consists of about 600,000 distinct CDR3 sequences, 47% of them appearing once. The sequence was obtained from an elderly man in good health. Sequenced input: blood. The V call is TRBV7-6, the J call TRBJ2-6; no firm D call. The CDR3 here is CASSFYGSGANVLTF. The CDR3 nucleotides are TGCGCCAGCAGCTTTTACGGCTCTGGGGCCAACGTCCTGACTTTC.